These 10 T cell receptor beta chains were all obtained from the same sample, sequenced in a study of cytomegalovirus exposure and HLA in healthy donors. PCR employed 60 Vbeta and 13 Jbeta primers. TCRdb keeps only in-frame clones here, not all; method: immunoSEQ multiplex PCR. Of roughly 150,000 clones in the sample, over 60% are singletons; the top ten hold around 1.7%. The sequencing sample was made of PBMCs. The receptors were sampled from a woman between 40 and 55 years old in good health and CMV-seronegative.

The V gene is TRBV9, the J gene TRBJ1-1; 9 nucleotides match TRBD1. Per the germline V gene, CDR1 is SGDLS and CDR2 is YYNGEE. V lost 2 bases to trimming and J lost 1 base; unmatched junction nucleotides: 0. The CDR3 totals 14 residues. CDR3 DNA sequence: TGTGCCAGCAGCGTGGGACAGGGGAACACTGAAGCTTTCTTT. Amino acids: CASSVGQGNTEAFF.

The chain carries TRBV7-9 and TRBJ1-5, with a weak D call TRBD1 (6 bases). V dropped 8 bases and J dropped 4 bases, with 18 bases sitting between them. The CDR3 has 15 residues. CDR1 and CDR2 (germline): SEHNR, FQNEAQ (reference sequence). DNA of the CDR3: TGTGCCAGCCAAGAGGGGGGGGCGCCGAATCAGCCCCAGCATTTT. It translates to CASQEGGAPNQPQHF.

The CDR3 sequence is CAGQGFRHYEQYF. The CDR3 DNA sequence: TGTGCCGGACAGGGCTTTCGTCACTACGAGCAGTACTTC. The chain uses TRBV19 and TRBJ2-7, with 8 positions matching TRBD1. The germline V gene has CDR1 LNHDA and CDR2 SQIVND (reference sequence). The length of the CDR3 is 13 residues. J gave up 3 bases and V 11 bases, and 9 bases lay outside the gene matches.

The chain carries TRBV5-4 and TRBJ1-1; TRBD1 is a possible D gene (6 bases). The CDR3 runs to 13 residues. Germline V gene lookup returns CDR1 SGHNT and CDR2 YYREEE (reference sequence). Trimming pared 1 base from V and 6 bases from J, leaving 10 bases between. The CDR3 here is CASSLLAGAEAFF. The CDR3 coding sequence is TGTGCCAGCAGCTTGTTGGCAGGGGCTGAAGCTTTCTTT. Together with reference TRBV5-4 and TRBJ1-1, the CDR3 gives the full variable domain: ETGVTQSPTHLIKTRGQQVTLRCSSQSGHNTVSWYQQALGQGPQFIFQYYREEENGRGNFPPRFSGLQFPNYSSELNVNALELDDSALYLCASSLLAGAEAFFGQGTRLTVV.

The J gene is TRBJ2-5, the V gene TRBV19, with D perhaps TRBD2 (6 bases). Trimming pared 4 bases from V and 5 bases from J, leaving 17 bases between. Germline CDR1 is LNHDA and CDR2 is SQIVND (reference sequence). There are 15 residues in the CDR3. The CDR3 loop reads CASSTGIRRGETQYF. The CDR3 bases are TGTGCCAGTAGTACCGGAATTCGGAGGGGTGAGACCCAGTACTTC.

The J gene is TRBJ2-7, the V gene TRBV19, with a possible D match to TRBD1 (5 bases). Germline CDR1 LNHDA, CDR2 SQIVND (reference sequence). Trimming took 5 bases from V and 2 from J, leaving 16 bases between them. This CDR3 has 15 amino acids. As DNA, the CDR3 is TGTGCCAGTAGTGTACAGGTGAAGCTGGCCTACGAGCAGTACTTC. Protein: CASSVQVKLAYEQYF.

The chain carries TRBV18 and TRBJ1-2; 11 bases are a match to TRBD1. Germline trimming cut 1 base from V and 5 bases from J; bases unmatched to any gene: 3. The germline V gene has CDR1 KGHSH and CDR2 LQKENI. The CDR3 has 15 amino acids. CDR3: CASSPRGTGGYGYTF. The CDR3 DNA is TGTGCCAGCTCACCACGGGGGACAGGGGGATATGGCTACACCTTC.

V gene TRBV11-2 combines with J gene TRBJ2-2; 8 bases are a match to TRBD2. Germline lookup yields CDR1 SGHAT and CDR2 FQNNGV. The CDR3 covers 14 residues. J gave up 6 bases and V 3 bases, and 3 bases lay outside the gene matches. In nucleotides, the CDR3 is TGTGCCAGCAGCTTCACTAGCGGTTCCGGGGAGCTGTTTTTT. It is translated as CASSFTSGSGELFF.

This CDR3 is CASSHNTGGGQPQHF. CDR3 bases: TGCGCCAGCAGCCATAACACAGGGGGCGGTCAGCCCCAGCATTTT. The gene calls are TRBV4-1 and TRBJ1-5; TRBD1 aligns across 9 bases. Germline lookup yields CDR1 MGHRA and CDR2 YSYEKL. V lost 3 bases, J lost 6 bases, and 6 bases stayed unmatched. CDR3 size: 15 residues.

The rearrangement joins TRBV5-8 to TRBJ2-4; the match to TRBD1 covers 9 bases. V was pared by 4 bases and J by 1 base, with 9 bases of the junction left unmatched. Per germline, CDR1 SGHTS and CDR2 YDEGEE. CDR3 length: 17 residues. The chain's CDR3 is CASSPGTGNGAKNIQYF. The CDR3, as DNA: TGTGCCAGCAGCCCCGGGACAGGGAATGGGGCCAAAAACATTCAGTACTTC.